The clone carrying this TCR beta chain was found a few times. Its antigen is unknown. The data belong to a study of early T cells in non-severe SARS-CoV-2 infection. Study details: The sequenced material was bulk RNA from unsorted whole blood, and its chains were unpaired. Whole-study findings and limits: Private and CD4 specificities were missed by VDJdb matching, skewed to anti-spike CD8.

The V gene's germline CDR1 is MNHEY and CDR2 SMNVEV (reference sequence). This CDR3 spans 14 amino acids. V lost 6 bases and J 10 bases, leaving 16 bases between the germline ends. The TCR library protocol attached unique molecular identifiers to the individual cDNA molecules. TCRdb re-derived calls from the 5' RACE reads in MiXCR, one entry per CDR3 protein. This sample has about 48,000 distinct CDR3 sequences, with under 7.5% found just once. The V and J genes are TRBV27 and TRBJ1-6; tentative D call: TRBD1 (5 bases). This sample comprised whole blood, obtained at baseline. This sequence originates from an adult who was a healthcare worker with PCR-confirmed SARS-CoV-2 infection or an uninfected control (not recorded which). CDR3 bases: TGTGCCAGCAGGGAGGGCCTTCCAGGGTCACCCCTCCACTTT. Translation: CASREGLPGSPLHF.